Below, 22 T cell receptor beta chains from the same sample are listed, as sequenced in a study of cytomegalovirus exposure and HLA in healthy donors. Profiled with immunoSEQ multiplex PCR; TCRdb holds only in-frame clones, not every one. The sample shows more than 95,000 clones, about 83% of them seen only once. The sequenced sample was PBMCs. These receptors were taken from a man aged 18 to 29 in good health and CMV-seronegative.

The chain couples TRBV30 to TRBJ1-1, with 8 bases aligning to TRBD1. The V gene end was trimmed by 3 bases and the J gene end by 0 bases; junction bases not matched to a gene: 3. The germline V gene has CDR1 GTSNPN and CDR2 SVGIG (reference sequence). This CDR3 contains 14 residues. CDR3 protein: CAWRTGVMNTEAFF. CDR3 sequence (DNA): TGTGCCTGGAGGACAGGGGTCATGAACACTGAAGCTTTCTTT.

CDR3 amino acids: CASSFFKGLGTEAFF. As DNA, the CDR3 is TGTGCCAGCAGCTTTTTCAAGGGGCTGGGCACTGAAGCTTTCTTT. This rearrangement joins TRBV7-9 to TRBJ1-1, with D possibly matching TRBD1 (5 bases). V lost 3 bases and J lost 4, with 15 bases in between. This CDR3 comprises 15 residues. The germline V gene encodes CDR1 SEHNR and CDR2 FQNEAQ (reference sequence).

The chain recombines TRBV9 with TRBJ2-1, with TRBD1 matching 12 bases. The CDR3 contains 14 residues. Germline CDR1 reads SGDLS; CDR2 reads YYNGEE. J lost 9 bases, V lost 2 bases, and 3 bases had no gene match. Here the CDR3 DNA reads TGTGCCAGCAGCGTGGGACAGGGGGCCGGTGAGCAGTTCTTC. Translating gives CASSVGQGAGEQFF.

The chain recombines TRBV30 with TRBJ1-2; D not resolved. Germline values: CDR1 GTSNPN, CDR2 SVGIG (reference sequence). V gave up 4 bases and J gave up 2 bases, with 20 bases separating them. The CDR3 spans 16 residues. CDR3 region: CAWTNAGVGRNYGYTF. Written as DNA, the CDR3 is TGTGCCTGGACCAACGCGGGTGTCGGTAGGAACTATGGCTACACCTTC.

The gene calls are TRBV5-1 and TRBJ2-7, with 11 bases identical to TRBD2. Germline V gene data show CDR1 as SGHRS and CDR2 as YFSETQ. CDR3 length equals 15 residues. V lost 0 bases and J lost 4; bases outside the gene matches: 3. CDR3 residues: CASSLAWTSGYEQYF. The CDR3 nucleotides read TGCGCCAGCAGCTTGGCCTGGACTAGCGGGTACGAGCAGTACTTC.

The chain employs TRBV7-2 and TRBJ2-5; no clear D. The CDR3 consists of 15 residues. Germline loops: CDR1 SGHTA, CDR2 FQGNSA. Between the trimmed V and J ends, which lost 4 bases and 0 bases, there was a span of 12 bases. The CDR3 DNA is TGTGCCAGCAGCTCGATCTGGCCCTACCAAGAGACCCAGTACTTC. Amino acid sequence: CASSSIWPYQETQYF.

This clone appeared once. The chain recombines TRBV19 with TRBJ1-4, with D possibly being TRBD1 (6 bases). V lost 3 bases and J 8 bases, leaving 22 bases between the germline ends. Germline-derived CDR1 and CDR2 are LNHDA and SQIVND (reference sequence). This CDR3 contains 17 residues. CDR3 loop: CASSISGGPGGGEKLFF. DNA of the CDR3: TGTGCCAGTAGTATTTCGGGAGGGCCGGGGGGCGGCGAAAAACTGTTTTTT.

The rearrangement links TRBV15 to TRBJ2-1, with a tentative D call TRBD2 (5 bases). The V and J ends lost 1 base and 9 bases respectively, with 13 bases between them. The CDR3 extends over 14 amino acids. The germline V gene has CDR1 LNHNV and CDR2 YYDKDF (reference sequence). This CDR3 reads CATSRGGLAGEQFF. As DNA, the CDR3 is TGTGCCACCAGCAGAGGTGGCCTGGCGGGTGAGCAGTTCTTC.

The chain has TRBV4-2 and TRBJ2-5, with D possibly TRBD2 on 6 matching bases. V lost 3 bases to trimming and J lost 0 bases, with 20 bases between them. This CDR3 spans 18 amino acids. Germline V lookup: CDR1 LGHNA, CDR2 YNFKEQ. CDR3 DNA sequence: TGTGCCAGCAGCCAGGATTGGAGGGAGGACAACTACCAAGAGACCCAGTACTTC. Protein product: CASSQDWREDNYQETQYF.

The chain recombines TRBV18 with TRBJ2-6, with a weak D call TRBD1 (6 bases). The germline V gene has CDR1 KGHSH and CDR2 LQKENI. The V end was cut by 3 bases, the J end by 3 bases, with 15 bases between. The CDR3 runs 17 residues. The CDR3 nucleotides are TGTGCCAGCTCACCTACGCAGGGGTTAGGTGGGGCCAACGTCCTGACTTTC. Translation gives CASSPTQGLGGANVLTF.

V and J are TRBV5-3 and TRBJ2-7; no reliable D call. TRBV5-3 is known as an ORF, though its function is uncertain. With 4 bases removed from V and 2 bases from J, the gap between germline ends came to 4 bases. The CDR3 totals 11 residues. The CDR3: CARSGAYEQYF. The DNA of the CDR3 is TGTGCCAGAAGCGGAGCCTACGAGCAGTACTTC.

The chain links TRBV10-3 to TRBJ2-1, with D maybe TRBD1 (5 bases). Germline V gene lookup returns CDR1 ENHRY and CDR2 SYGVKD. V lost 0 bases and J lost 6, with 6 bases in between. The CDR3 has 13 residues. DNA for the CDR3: TGTGCCATCAGTGAGTCTGACAGCAATGAGCAGTTCTTC. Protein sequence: CAISESDSNEQFF.

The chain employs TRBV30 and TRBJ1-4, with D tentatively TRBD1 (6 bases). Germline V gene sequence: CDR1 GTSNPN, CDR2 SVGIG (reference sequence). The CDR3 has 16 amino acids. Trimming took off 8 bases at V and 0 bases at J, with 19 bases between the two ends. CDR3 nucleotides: TGTGCCCGTGGAGGGGGGGGAACTGCAACTAATGAAAAACTGTTTTTT. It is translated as CARGGGGTATNEKLFF.

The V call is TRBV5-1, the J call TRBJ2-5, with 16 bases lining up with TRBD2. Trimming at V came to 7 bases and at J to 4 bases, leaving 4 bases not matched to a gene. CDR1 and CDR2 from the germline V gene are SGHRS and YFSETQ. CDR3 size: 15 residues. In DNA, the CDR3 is TGCGCCAGCGGGACTAGCGGGAGGGCCCCAGAGACCCAGTACTTC. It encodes CASGTSGRAPETQYF.

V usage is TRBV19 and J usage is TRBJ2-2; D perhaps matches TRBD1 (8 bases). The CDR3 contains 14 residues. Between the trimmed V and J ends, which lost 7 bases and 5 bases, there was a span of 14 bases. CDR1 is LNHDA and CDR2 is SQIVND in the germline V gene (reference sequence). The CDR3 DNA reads TGTGCCAGTAAGCTACAGGGGGGGACCGGGGAGCTGTTTTTT. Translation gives CASKLQGGTGELFF.

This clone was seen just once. The DNA of the CDR3 is TGTGCCAGCAGTTCCTACAGGGGGCTTAATGAAAAACTGTTTTTT. It yields the protein CASSSYRGLNEKLFF. The chain has TRBV27 and TRBJ1-4, with 9 bases lining up with TRBD1. The germline V gene encodes CDR1 MNHEY and CDR2 SMNVEV (reference sequence). CDR3 length equals 15 residues. With V trimmed by 4 bases and J by 4 bases, 4 bases remained unmatched.

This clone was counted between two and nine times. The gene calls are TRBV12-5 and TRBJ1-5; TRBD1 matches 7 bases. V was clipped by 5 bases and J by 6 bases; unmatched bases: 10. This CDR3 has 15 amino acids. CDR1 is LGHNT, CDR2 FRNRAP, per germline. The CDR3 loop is CASGARDSLTQPQHF. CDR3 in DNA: TGTGCTAGTGGTGCCCGGGACAGTTTAACTCAGCCCCAGCATTTT. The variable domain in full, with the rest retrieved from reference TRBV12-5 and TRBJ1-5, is DARVTQTPRHKVTEMGQEVTMRCQPILGHNTVFWYRQTMMQGLELLAYFRNRAPLDDSGMPKDRFSAEMPDATLATLKIQPSEPRDSAVYFCASGARDSLTQPQHFGDGTRLSIL.

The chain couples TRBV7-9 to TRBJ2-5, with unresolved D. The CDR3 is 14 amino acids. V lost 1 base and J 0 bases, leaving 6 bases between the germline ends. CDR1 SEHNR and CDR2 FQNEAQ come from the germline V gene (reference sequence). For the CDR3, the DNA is TGTGCCAGCAGCTTAGACAGTAACCAAGAGACCCAGTACTTC. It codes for CASSLDSNQETQYF. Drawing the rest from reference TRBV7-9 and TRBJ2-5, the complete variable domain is DTGVSQNPRHKITKRGQNVTFRCDPISEHNRLYWYRQTLGQGPEFLTYFQNEAQLEKSRLLSDRFSAERPKGSFSTLEIQRTEQGDSAMYLCASSLDSNQETQYFGPGTRLLVL.

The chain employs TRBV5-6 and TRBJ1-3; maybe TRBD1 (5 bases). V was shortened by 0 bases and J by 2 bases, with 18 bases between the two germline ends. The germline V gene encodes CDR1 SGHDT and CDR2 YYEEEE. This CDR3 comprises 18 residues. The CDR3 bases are TGTGCCAGCAGCTTGGGTCTTTTGGGGCCTGGGACTGGAAACACCATATATTTT. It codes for CASSLGLLGPGTGNTIYF.

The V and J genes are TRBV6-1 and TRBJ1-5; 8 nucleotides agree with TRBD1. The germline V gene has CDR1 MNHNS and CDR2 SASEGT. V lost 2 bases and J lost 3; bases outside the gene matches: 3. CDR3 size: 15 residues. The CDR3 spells CASSETTGVNQPQHF. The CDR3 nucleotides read TGTGCCAGCAGTGAAACGACAGGGGTCAATCAGCCCCAGCATTTT.

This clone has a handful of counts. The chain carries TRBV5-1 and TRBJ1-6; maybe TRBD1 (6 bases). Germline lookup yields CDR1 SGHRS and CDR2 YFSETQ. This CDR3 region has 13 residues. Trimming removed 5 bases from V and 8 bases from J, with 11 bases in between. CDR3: CASSSDSYSPLHF. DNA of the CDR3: TGCGCCAGCAGTTCGGACAGTTATTCACCCCTCCACTTT.

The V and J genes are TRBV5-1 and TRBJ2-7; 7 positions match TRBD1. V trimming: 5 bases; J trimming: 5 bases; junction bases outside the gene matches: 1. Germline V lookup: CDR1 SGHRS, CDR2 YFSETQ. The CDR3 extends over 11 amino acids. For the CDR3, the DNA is TGCGCCAGCAGGCAGGGGGACGAGCAGTACTTC. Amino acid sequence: CASRQGDEQYF.